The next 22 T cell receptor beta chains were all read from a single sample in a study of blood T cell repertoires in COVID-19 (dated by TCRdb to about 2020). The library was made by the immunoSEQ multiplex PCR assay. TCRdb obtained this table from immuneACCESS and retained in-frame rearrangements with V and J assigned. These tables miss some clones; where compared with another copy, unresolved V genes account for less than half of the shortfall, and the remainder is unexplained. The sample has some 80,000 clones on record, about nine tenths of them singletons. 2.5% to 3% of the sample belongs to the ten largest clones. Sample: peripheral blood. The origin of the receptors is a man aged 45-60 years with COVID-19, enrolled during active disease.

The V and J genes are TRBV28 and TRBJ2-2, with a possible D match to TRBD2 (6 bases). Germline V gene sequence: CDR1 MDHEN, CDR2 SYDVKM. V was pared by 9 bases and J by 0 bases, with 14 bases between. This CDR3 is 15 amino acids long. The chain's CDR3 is CASAYGGSNTGELFF. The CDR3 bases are TGTGCCAGTGCCTATGGGGGGTCGAACACCGGGGAGCTGTTTTTT.

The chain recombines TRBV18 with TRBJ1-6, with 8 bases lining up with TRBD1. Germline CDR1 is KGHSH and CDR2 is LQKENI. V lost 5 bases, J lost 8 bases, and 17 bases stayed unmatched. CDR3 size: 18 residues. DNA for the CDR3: TGTGCCAGCTCAACATATTCCGTCCGGACAGGGAGCGATTCACCCCTCCACTTT. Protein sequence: CASSTYSVRTGSDSPLHF.

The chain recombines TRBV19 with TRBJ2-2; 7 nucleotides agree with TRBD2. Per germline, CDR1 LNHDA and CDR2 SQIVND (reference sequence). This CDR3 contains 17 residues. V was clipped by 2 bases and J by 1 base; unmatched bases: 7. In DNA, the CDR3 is TGTGCCAGTAGTATACACGGGAGGACCAAGAACACCGGGGAGCTGTTTTTT. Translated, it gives CASSIHGRTKNTGELFF. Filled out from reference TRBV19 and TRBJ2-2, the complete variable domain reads DGGITQSPKYLFRKEGQNVTLSCEQNLNHDAMYWYRQDPGQGLRLIYYSQIVNDFQKGDIAEGYSVSREKKESFPLTVTSAQKNPTAFYLCASSIHGRTKNTGELFFGEGSRLTVL.

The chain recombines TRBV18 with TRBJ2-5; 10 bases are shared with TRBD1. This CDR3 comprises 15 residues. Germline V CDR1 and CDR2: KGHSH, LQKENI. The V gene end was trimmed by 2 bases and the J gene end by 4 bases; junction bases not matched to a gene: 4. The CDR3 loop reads CASSPRTGGSETQYF. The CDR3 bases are TGTGCCAGCTCACCAAGGACAGGGGGGTCAGAGACCCAGTACTTC.

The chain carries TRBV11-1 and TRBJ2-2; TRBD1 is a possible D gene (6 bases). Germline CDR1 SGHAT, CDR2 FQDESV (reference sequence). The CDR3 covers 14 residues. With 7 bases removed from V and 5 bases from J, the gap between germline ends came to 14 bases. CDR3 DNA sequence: TGTGCCAGCACCCCAAACAGGGAAACCGGGGAGCTGTTTTTT. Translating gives CASTPNRETGELFF.

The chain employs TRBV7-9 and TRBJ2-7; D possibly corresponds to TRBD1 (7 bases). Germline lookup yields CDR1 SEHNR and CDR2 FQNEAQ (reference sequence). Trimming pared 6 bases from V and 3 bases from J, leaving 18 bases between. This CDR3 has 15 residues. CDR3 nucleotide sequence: TGTGCCAGCAGGGAGGGGGCGGATGACTTCTACGAGCAGTACGTC. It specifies CASREGADDFYEQYV.

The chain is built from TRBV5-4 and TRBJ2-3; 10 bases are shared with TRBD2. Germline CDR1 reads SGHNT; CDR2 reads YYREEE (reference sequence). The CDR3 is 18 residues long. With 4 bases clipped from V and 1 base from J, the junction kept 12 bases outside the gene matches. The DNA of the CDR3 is TGTGCCAGCAGCCCTCGTATAGCGGGAGGCGGGGGCACAGATACGCAGTATTTT. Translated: CASSPRIAGGGGTDTQYF.

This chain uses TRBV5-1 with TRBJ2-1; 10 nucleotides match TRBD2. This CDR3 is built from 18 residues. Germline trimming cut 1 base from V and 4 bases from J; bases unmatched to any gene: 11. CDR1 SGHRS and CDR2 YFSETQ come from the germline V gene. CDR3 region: CASSLRSGAGGGYNEQFF. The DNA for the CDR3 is TGCGCCAGCAGCTTGAGGTCAGGAGCGGGAGGGGGGTACAATGAGCAGTTCTTC.

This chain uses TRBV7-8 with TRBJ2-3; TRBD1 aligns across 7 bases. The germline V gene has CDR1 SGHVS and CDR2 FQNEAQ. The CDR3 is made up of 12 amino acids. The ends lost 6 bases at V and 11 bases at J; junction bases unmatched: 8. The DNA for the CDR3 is TGTGCCAGCAGTGTAGACAGGGAGAGGCAGTATTTT. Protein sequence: CASSVDRERQYF.

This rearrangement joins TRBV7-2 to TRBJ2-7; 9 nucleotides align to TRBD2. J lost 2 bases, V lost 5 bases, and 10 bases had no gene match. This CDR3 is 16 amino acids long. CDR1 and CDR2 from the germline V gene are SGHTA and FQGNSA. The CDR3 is CASSPGPAGGPYEQYV. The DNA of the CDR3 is TGTGCCAGCAGCCCAGGGCCAGCGGGGGGCCCCTACGAGCAGTACGTC.

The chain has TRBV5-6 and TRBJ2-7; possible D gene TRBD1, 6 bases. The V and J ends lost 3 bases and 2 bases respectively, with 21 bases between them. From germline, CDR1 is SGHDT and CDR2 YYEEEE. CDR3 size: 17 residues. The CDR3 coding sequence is TGTGCCAGCAGCTCGCCTCTGGACAGAGAATTCCCCTACGAGCAGTACGTC. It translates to CASSSPLDREFPYEQYV.

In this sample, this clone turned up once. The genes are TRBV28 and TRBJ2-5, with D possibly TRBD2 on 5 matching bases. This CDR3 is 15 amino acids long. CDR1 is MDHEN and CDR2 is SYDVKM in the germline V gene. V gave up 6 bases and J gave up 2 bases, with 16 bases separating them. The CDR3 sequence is CASSHGPAAQETQYF. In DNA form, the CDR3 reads TGTGCCAGCAGCCACGGGCCAGCGGCTCAAGAGACCCAGTACTTC.

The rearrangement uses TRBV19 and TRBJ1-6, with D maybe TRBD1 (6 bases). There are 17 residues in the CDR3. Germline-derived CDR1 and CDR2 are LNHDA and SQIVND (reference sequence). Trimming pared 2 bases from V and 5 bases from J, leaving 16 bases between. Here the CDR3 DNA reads TGTGCCAGTAGTATATCTGCGGGGGGCTCGGATAATTCACCCCTCCACTTT. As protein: CASSISAGGSDNSPLHF.

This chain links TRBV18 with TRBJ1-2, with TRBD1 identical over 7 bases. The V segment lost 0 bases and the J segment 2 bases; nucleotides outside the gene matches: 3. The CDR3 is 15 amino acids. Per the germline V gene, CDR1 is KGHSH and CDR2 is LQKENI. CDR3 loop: CASSPPSTGNYGYTF. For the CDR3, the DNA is TGTGCCAGCTCACCACCGTCGACAGGGAACTATGGCTACACCTTC.

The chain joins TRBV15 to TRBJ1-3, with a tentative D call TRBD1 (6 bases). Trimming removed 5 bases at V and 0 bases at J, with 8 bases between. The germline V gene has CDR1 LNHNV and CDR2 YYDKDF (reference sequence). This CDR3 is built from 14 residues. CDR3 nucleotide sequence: TGTGCCACCAGCGGCAGGGGCTCTGGAAACACCATATATTTT. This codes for CATSGRGSGNTIYF.

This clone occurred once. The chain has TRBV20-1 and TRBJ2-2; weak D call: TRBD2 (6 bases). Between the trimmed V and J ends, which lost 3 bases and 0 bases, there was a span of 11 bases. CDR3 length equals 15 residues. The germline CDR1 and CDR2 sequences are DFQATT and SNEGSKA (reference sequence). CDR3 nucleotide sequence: TGCAGTGCTAGTGGGGCGGGGCCGAACACCGGGGAGCTGTTTTTT. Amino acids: CSASGAGPNTGELFF.

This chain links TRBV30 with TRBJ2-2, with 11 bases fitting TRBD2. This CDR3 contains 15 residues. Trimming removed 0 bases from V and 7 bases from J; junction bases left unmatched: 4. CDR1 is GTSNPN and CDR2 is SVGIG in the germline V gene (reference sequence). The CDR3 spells CAWSVLAGAGGELFF. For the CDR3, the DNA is TGTGCCTGGAGTGTACTAGCGGGAGCGGGCGGGGAGCTGTTTTTT.

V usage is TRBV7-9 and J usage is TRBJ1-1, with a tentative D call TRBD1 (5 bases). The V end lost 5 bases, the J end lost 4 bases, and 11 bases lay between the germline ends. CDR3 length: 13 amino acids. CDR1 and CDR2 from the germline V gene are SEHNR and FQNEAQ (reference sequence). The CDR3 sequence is CASSGTGGTEAFF. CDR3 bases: TGTGCCAGCAGCGGCACGGGGGGCACTGAAGCTTTCTTT.

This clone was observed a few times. CDR3 residues: CATGGPDQPQHF. The DNA of the CDR3 is TGTGCCACCGGCGGTCCCGATCAGCCCCAGCATTTT. The V call is TRBV6-6, the J call TRBJ1-5; no firm D call. CDR3 length: 12 residues. V was shortened by 10 bases and J by 5 bases, with 12 bases between the two germline ends. Germline loops: CDR1 MNHNY, CDR2 SVGAGI (reference sequence).

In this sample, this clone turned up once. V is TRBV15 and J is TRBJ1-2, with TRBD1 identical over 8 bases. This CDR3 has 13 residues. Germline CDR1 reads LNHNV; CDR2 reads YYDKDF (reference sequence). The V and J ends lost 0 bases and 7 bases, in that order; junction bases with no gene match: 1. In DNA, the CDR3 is TGTGCCACCAGCAGAGATGGACAGGGTGGCTACACCTTC. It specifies CATSRDGQGGYTF.

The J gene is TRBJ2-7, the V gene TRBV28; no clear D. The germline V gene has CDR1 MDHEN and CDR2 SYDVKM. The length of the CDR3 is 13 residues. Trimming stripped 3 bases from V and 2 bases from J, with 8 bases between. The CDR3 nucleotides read TGTGCCAGCAGTTTTAACAACGCCTACGAGCAGTACTTC. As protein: CASSFNNAYEQYF.

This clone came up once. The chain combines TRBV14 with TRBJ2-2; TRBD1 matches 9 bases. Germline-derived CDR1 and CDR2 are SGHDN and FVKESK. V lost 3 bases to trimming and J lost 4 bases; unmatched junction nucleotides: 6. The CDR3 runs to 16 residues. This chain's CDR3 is CASSQQQGASTGELFF. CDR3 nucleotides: TGTGCCAGCAGCCAGCAACAGGGGGCGTCCACCGGGGAGCTGTTTTTT.